The T cell receptor beta chain under discussion was sequenced for a study of blood T cell repertoires in COVID-19. On the study more broadly: In each case, the material was cDNA or gDNA derived from T cells, B-cell-depleted T cells, or PBMCs.

V was trimmed by 3 bases and J by 14 bases, leaving 11 bases between them. The germline gives CDR1 MNHNS, CDR2 SASEGT. The length of the CDR3 is 11 residues. Methods used by the authors: The assay estimated nucleated cells by amplifying reference gene primers. The data were produced by immunoSEQ multiplex PCR, yet TCRdb's version contains in-frame clones alone and is incomplete. V, J and clone size derive from that table, while D and trimming were established from the DNA sequence. The sample comprises around 200,000 clones, over 70% of which are singletons, and 4.5% to 7% rests with the top ten. Sequenced: peripheral blood. The V gene is TRBV6-1, the J gene TRBJ2-1; no reliable D call. The sequence was obtained from a woman in her 70s with acute or convalescent COVID-19. The CDR3 bases are TGTGCCAGCAGTGACAGACTCAATGAGTTCTTC. This codes for CASSDRLNEFF.